The 20 T cell receptor beta chains below come from one sample, sequenced in a study of glioma-infiltrating T cells after dendritic cell vaccination listed by TCRdb under 2016. Library preparation employed the immunoSEQ multiplex PCR assay. Entries here come from immuneACCESS through TCRdb and include only in-frame sequences with V and J called. Some clones fail to appear in such tables; in the studies checked, an unresolved V gene covers under half of the shortfall, and the cause of the remainder is unknown. Within this sample are about 92,000 clones, with around 84% of them counted one time only. The ten largest clonotypes hold 15% to 17% of the sample. This material consisted of blood, taken before dendritic cell vaccination. Every receptor here comes from a human donor with glioblastoma.

The chain is built from TRBV18 and TRBJ2-7, with D possibly matching TRBD2 (6 bases). V lost 3 bases and J lost 1, with 10 bases in between. Germline V gives CDR1 KGHSH, CDR2 LQKENI. This CDR3 has 14 amino acids. CDR3: CASSPALASYEQYF. CDR3 DNA: TGTGCCAGCTCACCGGCACTAGCATCCTACGAGCAGTACTTC.

This chain connects TRBV29-1 to TRBJ2-7; maybe TRBD2 (6 bases). CDR3 size: 15 residues. The germline gives CDR1 SQVTM, CDR2 ANQGSEA. Written as DNA, the CDR3 is TGCAGTGTCTTGTTGGGAATAGCGGACATCTACGAGCAGTACTTC. Its translation is CSVLLGIADIYEQYF.

The chain combines TRBV5-4 with TRBJ2-5, with a tentative D call TRBD2 (6 bases). This CDR3 comprises 13 residues. In germline, CDR1 is SGHNT, CDR2 YYREEE (reference sequence). Trimming pared 4 bases from V and 5 bases from J, leaving 12 bases between. CDR3 amino acids: CASSLGSAETQYF. CDR3 sequence (DNA): TGTGCCAGCAGCCTCGGGAGTGCTGAGACCCAGTACTTC. The complete variable domain, with remaining parts taken from reference TRBV5-4 and TRBJ2-5, reads ETGVTQSPTHLIKTRGQQVTLRCSSQSGHNTVSWYQQALGQGPQFIFQYYREEENGRGNFPPRFSGLQFPNYSSELNVNALELDDSALYLCASSLGSAETQYFGPGTRLLVL.

The V gene is TRBV19, the J gene TRBJ1-6; possible D gene TRBD1, 6 bases. Deletions cut 8 bases from V and 7 bases from J, with 15 bases between. Germline V gene sequence: CDR1 LNHDA, CDR2 SQIVND (reference sequence). CDR3 size: 14 residues. CDR3 bases: TGTGCCAGTGGAAGGGGGAGGGACAATTCACCCCTCCACTTT. Translation gives CASGRGRDNSPLHF.

V and J are TRBV5-1 and TRBJ1-2, with 7 bases that match TRBD1. The CDR3 runs to 17 residues. Germline lookup yields CDR1 SGHRS and CDR2 YFSETQ. Germline trimming cut 4 bases from V and 2 bases from J; bases unmatched to any gene: 14. In DNA form, the CDR3 reads TGCGCCAGCAGCCCTTCCCCCCCGGGACAGCGAAACTATGGCTACACCTTC. Translation: CASSPSPPGQRNYGYTF. Together with reference TRBV5-1 and TRBJ1-2, the CDR3 gives the full variable domain: KAGVTQTPRYLIKTRGQQVTLSCSPISGHRSVSWYQQTPGQGLQFLFEYFSETQRNKGNFPGRFSGRQFSNSRSEMNVSTLELGDSALYLCASSPSPPGQRNYGYTFGSGTRLTVV.

The chain combines TRBV14 with TRBJ2-3; D gene unclear. Germline V CDR1 and CDR2: SGHDN, FVKESK. CDR3 size: 12 residues. The V end lost 0 bases, the J end lost 8 bases, and 6 bases lay between the germline ends. Here the CDR3 DNA reads TGTGCCAGCAGCCAAGACACTATTACGCAGTATTTT. It yields the protein CASSQDTITQYF.

The genes are TRBV10-2 and TRBJ2-1; maybe TRBD2 (6 bases). The V gene lost 2 bases and the J gene lost 3 bases, with 8 bases spanning the gap. This CDR3 region has 14 residues. Germline-derived CDR1 and CDR2 are WSHSY and SAAADI. This chain's CDR3 is CASSEGTRYNEQFF. The CDR3 bases are TGCGCCAGCAGTGAGGGGACTCGCTACAATGAGCAGTTCTTC.

This sequence joins TRBV25-1 and TRBJ2-6; 12 bases match TRBD1. With 3 bases clipped from V and 10 bases from J, the junction kept 10 bases outside the gene matches. The V gene's germline CDR1 is MGHDK and CDR2 SYGVNS. The CDR3 has 17 amino acids. The CDR3 is CASSEAGTGGARNVLTF. The CDR3 region has the DNA TGTGCCAGCAGTGAGGCTGGGACAGGGGGCGCAAGAAACGTCCTGACTTTC.

The V gene is TRBV2, the J gene TRBJ2-1; D is undetermined. Looked up from germline, CDR1 is SNHLY and CDR2 is FYNNEI. This CDR3 comprises 12 residues. V shed 3 bases and J shed 10 bases, with 10 bases lying between them. The CDR3 here is CASSDYSPEQFF. CDR3 bases: TGTGCCAGCAGTGACTACAGCCCAGAGCAGTTCTTC.

This clone has just a few counts. This sample also contains other DNA sequences that code for the same CDR3. This chain links TRBV27 with TRBJ1-2; possible D gene TRBD1, 5 bases. Trimming cost V 3 bases and J 5 bases, with 7 bases left between them. CDR1 MNHEY and CDR2 SMNVEV come from the germline V gene (reference sequence). This CDR3 is built from 12 residues. As DNA, the CDR3 is TGTGCCAGCAGTTTGCAGGGATATGGCTACACCTTC. It codes for CASSLQGYGYTF.

This clone was seen only a few times. This chain connects TRBV7-4 to TRBJ1-3; a weak D match, TRBD1 (6 bases). CDR1 and CDR2 from the germline V gene are SGHVT and SQSDAQ. Trimming pared 7 bases from V and 2 bases from J, leaving 27 bases between. The CDR3 is made up of 19 amino acids. CDR3 sequence (DNA): TGTGCCAGCATCTCACAGGGAGACCTCTCTGGGGTCCCTGGAAACACCATATATTTT. Protein: CASISQGDLSGVPGNTIYF.

V and J are TRBV15 and TRBJ2-5; possible D gene TRBD1, 5 bases. The DNA end is more similar to TRBJ2-7, so the J call may be wrong. Germline CDR1 LNHNV, CDR2 YYDKDF (reference sequence). The CDR3 runs to 14 residues. This chain's CDR3 is CATSRESGIDEQYF. CDR3 coding DNA: TGTGCCACCAGCAGAGAATCAGGGATTGACGAGCAGTACTTC.

The V and J genes are TRBV6-1 and TRBJ2-2; D is possibly TRBD1 (6 bases). V was shortened by 8 bases and J by 1 base, with 11 bases between the two germline ends. Germline loops: CDR1 MNHNS, CDR2 SASEGT. This CDR3 is built from 14 residues. CDR3 residues: CASAKQGNTGELFF. In nucleotides, the CDR3 is TGTGCCAGCGCTAAACAGGGGAACACCGGGGAGCTGTTTTTT.

The V gene is TRBV9, the J gene TRBJ2-7; 8 nucleotides match TRBD2. Germline trimming cut 0 bases from V and 5 bases from J; bases unmatched to any gene: 7. This CDR3 has 15 residues. CDR1 and CDR2 (germline): SGDLS, YYNGEE. CDR3 residues: CASSVGGVAGHEQYF. In nucleotides, the CDR3 is TGTGCCAGCAGCGTAGGGGGAGTAGCGGGGCACGAGCAGTACTTC.

The rearrangement joins TRBV19 to TRBJ2-1, with D perhaps TRBD2 (6 bases). The CDR3 runs to 15 residues. The germline V and J ends were trimmed by 8 bases and 3 bases, with 17 bases remaining between them. CDR1 and CDR2 from the germline V gene are LNHDA and SQIVND (reference sequence). CDR3 residues: CASGSSAGYYNEQFF. The CDR3 DNA is TGTGCCAGTGGGTCGTCGGCGGGATACTACAATGAGCAGTTCTTC. Supplemented by reference TRBV19 and TRBJ2-1, the full variable domain reads DGGITQSPKYLFRKEGQNVTLSCEQNLNHDAMYWYRQDPGQGLRLIYYSQIVNDFQKGDIAEGYSVSREKKESFPLTVTSAQKNPTAFYLCASGSSAGYYNEQFFGPGTRLTVL.

The chain joins TRBV6-6 to TRBJ2-5; D is possibly TRBD1 (6 bases). CDR3 size: 14 residues. Trimming took 0 bases from V and 2 from J, leaving 7 bases between them. From germline, CDR1 is MNHNY and CDR2 SVGAGI (reference sequence). Written as DNA, the CDR3 is TGTGCCAGCAGTTACTCAGGACAGCAAGAGACCCAGTACTTC. This encodes CASSYSGQQETQYF.

The chain uses TRBV5-4 and TRBJ2-1; 10 bases fit TRBD2. The CDR3 is made up of 16 amino acids. J lost 7 bases, V lost 4 bases, and 11 bases had no gene match. CDR1 is SGHNT and CDR2 is YYREEE in the germline V gene (reference sequence). CDR3 DNA: TGTGCCAGCAGCCGGAGCGGGAGGGCCCAGCATAATGAGCAGTTCTTC. Its translation is CASSRSGRAQHNEQFF.

The chain carries TRBV5-4 and TRBJ2-2; TRBD2 might be the D (5 bases). The germline V gene has CDR1 SGHNT and CDR2 YYREEE (reference sequence). Trimming cost V 0 bases and J 5 bases, with 11 bases left between them. The CDR3 is made up of 15 amino acids. The CDR3 DNA follows: TGTGCCAGCAGCTTGGAAGGGTGGAGGACCGGGGAGCTGTTTTTT. Translated, it gives CASSLEGWRTGELFF.

This chain joins TRBV29-1 and TRBJ1-3, with a tentative D call TRBD1 (6 bases). The CDR3 totals 14 residues. In germline, CDR1 is SQVTM, CDR2 ANQGSEA. V was trimmed by 4 bases and J by 4 bases, leaving 14 bases between them. Here the CDR3 DNA reads TGCAGCGTTGCGGGGGGGGCCGCCGGAAACACCATATATTTT. This sequence encodes CSVAGGAAGNTIYF.

CDR3: CAILGQGDNEQYF. DNA of the CDR3: TGTGCCATACTGGGACAGGGAGACAACGAGCAGTACTTC. The chain carries TRBV10-3 and TRBJ2-7; 9 bases are shared with TRBD1. CDR1 and CDR2 (germline): ENHRY, SYGVKD. This CDR3 is 13 amino acids long. V shed 9 bases and J 5 bases; nucleotides not matched to a gene: 8.